This T cell receptor (beta chain) appears in the sequencing data of a study of cytomegalovirus exposure and HLA in healthy donors listed by TCRdb under 2017. The study in broad terms: In an earlier analysis of fewer than 750 of the donors, about 260 Gb of sequence data and 95 million to 130 million unique TCR beta sequences from about 179 million T cells were reported. Every repertoire in the discovery cohort had been generated on one and the same sequencing platform. Both class I and class II loci were covered by HLA typing, at four-digit resolution. About 280 gigabases of sequencing data and around 80 million unique TCR sequences made up an early release that covered roughly 670 HLA-typed donors. In a later analysis, previously published TCR beta repertoires from 600 to 850 donors were re-analyzed and high-resolution HLA genotyping was added so that TCR occurrence patterns could be studied. Typing coverage differed by locus: A, B, C, DRB1 and DQB1 were typed in roughly 620-630 donors, DQA1 in around 500, DPA1 in around 600, and DPB1 in 472. In an earlier analysis of about 590 of the donors, high-throughput TCR beta sequencing was used to judge whether each TCR beta V gene segment behaved as functional or pseudogenic. The study aimed to test whether signatures of past pathogen exposure could be identified by cataloging public T cell receptors. Alongside the repertoire data, information on donor age, sex, ethnicity and CMV serostatus was compiled. Four to six DR-DQ haplotypes were handled as single units for association and clustering, since linkage in the cohort was strong. To predict cytomegalovirus infection status, the study combined high-throughput TCR immunosequencing, statistical association of individual TCRs with disease status, and machine learning. Besides the first cohort of hundreds of subjects, a separate validation cohort made up of 120 different subjects was used. A later genetic analysis used genome-wide SNP genotypes for about 55% of the 666 donors, treating that subset as a discovery cohort. Rather than drawing on any new phenotypic data, the later analysis identified candidate immune exposures from TCR beta sequences and the way those sequences occurred across donors. The study profiled the T cell repertoires of hundreds of subjects by immunosequencing and related them to cytomegalovirus serostatus. Among roughly 370 genotyped donors of the cohort, an average of about 240,000 unique TCR beta nucleotide sequences were sequenced per donor, about a sixth of them non-productive. Among the roughly 400 genotyped donors, approximately 77% belonged to the genetic ancestry cluster associated with self-reported Caucasian donors. Study-level results and caveats: A further reported finding was that TCR beta sequences accurately predicted the HLA-A and HLA-B alleles for most subjects in the first cohort. Compared with equally common non-associated chains, HLA-associated TCR beta chains in a later analysis were more clonally expanded and had lower generation probabilities. The sequencing pipeline was judged likely to have produced a cluster of highly shared sequence variants as a technical artifact. An earlier analysis of some 560 of the donors showed that most TCR beta V segments appeared in productive rearrangements either about 90% or about 30% of the time, which broadly matched IMGT annotations. Specific HLA alleles were associated with 15,000 to 20,000 TCR beta sequences at a false discovery rate of 0.05 in a later analysis. Because some donors lacked HLA typing at each locus, the association tests relied only on the typed subset. The authors suggested that the approach could potentially be generalized to other disease states and immunological phenotypes. In the study, around 160 TCR beta chains were listed as associated with cytomegalovirus. Linkage disequilibrium might explain the correlated functional status among segregating V segments, but an unknown experimental factor could not be excluded. Most TCR sequences were seen in very few donors, while some public TCRs were found in many individuals. Strong co-occurrence of HLA alleles, especially DR and DQ, made assigning TCR associations to individual alleles difficult. The presence/absence analyses assumed that sequencing depth was roughly uniform across donors, and that assumption may not be true. The cohort was sequenced for TCR beta chains only, and without alpha or paired-chain data the features that could be detected were limited. The classifier was reported to diagnose cytomegalovirus status with high specificity and sensitivity in both the original and validation cohorts. In a later analysis, the rate of TCR association differed among HLA loci, with DRB1 alleles having the most associated TCRs and HLA-C alleles having the fewest. A few of the identified cytomegalovirus-associated TCR beta chains were confirmed in vitro to be specific for cytomegalovirus antigens. Most CMV-associated TCR beta chains appeared to be HLA-restricted in a later analysis, and the HLA associations seemed to be driven largely by CMV exposure. CMV serostatus was the only immune exposure information available for the cohort. V-gene and J-gene trimming of TCR beta chains was associated with a missense DCLRE1C variant in a later genetic analysis, and the association was replicated in an independent cohort. In a later analysis, several top co-occurrence clusters were reported to appear linked to parvovirus B19, influenza, CMV and Epstein-Barr virus. Because the 87-base-pair reads could not distinguish some IMGT-functional V segments, including TRBV6-2 and TRBV6-3, those segments were excluded. Because counts were too low, about 15 rarely observed V segments, including chromosome 9 orphons, were left out of the earlier analysis of a few hundred of the donors. According to a later genetic analysis, donors in an Asian-associated ancestry cluster had fewer N-insertions in productive TCRs than the roughly 670-donor mean.

A note on this clone: No antigen is known for it. Base qualities were left out, and no much larger clone turns up one base away.

The CDR3 numbers 15 residues from cysteine through phenylalanine. Solely the CDR3 DNA is kept, with 45 bases framed from the first base. The germline V gene (reference sequence) provides CDR1 MNHEY and CDR2 SMNVEV. V loses 0 bases of germline sequence and J loses 7 bases, and the interval between the two ends is 13 bases. The cohort was made up of 666 healthy bone marrow donors. At the time of sampling, every cohort member was nominally healthy, though immune exposures that went unrecorded were likely present. The donor tested CMV seropositive, placing the donor among the roughly 270 seropositive members of the cohort. A peripheral blood sample was provided by each donor, and peripheral blood mononuclear cells were used for TCR beta sequencing. The Qiagen DNeasy Blood Extraction Kit was used to extract genomic DNA from the blood cell samples. To prepare the library, the immunoSEQ multiplex PCR assay was applied. For the multiplex PCR, a mixture combining 60 forward primers for TCR Vbeta segments and 13 reverse primers for TCR Jbeta segments was used. Amplification of the CDR3 region of rearranged TCR beta genes was performed with a multiplex PCR assay on genomic DNA. The amplified TCR beta libraries were sequenced on the Illumina HiSeq System as 87-base-pair reads. Concerning the study's data processing: In a later analysis, about 80 million unique TCR beta chains were counted across the approximately 640 repertoires, and roughly 9.9 million of these chains were shared by at least two donors. To remove PCR and sequencing errors, raw reads were error-corrected and collapsed into unique sequences using a nearest-neighbor algorithm that merged closely related sequences. V, D and J gene segments were assigned by aligning CDR3 sequences to IMGT reference sequences. Each retained sequence needed at least a six-nucleotide match to both a V gene segment and a J gene segment. A rearrangement was called productive if the CDR3 had no stop codons and remained in frame with V and J, and every other rearrangement was called non-productive. CDR3 was defined by IMGT convention, running from the second conserved V-encoded cysteine to the conserved J-encoded phenylalanine. The earlier analysis of some 580 of the donors excluded any sequence lacking an unambiguous match to a single V gene segment. In an earlier analysis of roughly 500 of the donors, V segments were called functional above 56.7% productive rearrangements and were called segregating when the between-donor standard deviation exceeded 5%. To diagnose cytomegalovirus status from the catalog of TCR beta chain sequences, a statistical classification framework was built. In a later analysis, TCR nucleotide sequences were compared against IMGT/GENE-DB human TR gene sequences so that V and J genes could be assigned. Using the TCRdist pipeline, a later analysis assigned CDR3 sequences along with most-parsimonious VDJ recombination scenarios. In a later analysis, each TCR beta chain was defined by its CDR3 amino acid sequence together with its V-gene family, and reads lacking a unique V-gene family were excluded. To address suspected cross-contamination and a sequencing artifact, a later analysis removed 450 to 700 highly shared, low-generation-probability nucleotide sequences. In a later analysis, a clonal expansion index was calculated for each public chain from normalized within-repertoire ranks of inferred template counts. A later analysis computed generation probabilities with a VDJ recombination model fitted to out-of-frame rearrangements, and checked the results against IGoR. A later analysis scored TCR-TCR, TCR-HLA and TCR-CMV co-occurrence with hypergeometric tests, applying a repertoire-size bias correction to TCR pairs. In a later analysis, false discovery rates were estimated by permuting HLA or CMV assignments 20 times. In a later analysis, co-occurring TCRs were grouped using DBSCAN, and TCRdist sequence similarity was added for clustering within HLA-allele-positive subsets. Repertoires with fewer than 30,000 or more than 120,000 public chains, plus five repertoires with anomalous nucleotide sharing, were excluded from co-occurrence clustering. The source is immuneACCESS, and TCRdb retained only in-frame sequences with V and J called. Part of the clones is not carried over; for the studies checked, unresolved V genes explain less than half of this, and the remainder is unexplained. V and J calls and clone size are copied from that table; D and trimming were computed from the DNA. The sample has 150,000 to 170,000 clones on record, 70% to 90% of them singletons. The top ten clonotypes cover 4.5% to 7% of the sample.

The receptor chain draws on TRBV27 and TRBJ2-1; perhaps TRBD2 is the D gene, with 6 bases matching. This TCR derives from a woman aged 40-49 years in good health and CMV-seropositive. Sequencing was done on a sample of PBMCs. CDR3 protein: CASSLSGGVGNEQFF. The sequence in DNA is TGTGCCAGCAGTTTATCCGGAGGGGTGGGGAATGAGCAGTTCTTC.